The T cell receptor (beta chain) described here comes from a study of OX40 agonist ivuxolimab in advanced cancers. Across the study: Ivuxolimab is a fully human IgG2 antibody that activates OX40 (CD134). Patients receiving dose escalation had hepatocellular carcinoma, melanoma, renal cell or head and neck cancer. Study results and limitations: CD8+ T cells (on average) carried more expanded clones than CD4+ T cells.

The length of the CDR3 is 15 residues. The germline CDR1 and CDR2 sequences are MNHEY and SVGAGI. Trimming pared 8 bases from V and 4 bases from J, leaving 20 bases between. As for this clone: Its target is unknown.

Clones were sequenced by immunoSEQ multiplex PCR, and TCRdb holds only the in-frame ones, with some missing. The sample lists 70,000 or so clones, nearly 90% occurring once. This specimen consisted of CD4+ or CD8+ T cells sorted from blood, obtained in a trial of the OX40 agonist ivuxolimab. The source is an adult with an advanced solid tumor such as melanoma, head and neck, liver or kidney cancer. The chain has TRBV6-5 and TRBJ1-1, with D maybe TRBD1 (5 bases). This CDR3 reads CASRGRGDWSTEAFF. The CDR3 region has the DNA TGTGCCAGCCGGGGGAGAGGGGACTGGAGCACTGAAGCTTTCTTT.